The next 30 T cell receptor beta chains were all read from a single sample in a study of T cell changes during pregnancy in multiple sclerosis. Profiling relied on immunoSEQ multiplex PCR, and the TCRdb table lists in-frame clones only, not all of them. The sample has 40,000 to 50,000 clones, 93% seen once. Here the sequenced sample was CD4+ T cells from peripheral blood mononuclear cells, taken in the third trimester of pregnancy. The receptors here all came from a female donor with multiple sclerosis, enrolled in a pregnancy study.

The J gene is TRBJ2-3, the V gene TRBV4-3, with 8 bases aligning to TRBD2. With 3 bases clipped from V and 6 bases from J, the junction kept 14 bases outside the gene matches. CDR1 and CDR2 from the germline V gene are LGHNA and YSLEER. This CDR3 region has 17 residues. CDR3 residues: CASSQAASGGLQDTQYF. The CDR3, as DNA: TGCGCCAGCAGCCAGGCGGCGAGCGGGGGCCTTCAGGATACGCAGTATTTT.

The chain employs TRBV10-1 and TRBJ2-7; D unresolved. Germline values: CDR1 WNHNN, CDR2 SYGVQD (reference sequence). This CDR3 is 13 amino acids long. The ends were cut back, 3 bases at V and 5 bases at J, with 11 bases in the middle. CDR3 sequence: CASSDGRSDEQYF. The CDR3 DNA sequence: TGCGCCAGCAGTGATGGAAGGAGCGACGAGCAGTACTTC.

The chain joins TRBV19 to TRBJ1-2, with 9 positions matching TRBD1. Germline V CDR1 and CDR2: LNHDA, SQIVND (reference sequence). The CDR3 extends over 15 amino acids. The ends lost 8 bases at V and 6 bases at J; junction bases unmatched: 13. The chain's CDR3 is CASYLTGGGWNGYTF. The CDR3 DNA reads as TGTGCCAGTTACCTGACAGGGGGAGGATGGAATGGCTACACCTTC.

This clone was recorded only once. CDR3 sequence (DNA): TGTGCCAGCAGACGGGACAGGATGAACACTGAAGCTTTCTTT. The encoded protein is CASRRDRMNTEAFF. V usage is TRBV5-4 and J usage is TRBJ1-1; 8 nucleotides line up with TRBD1. J was trimmed by 0 bases and V by 5 bases; bases with no gene match: 3. Germline V lookup: CDR1 SGHNT, CDR2 YYREEE (reference sequence). This CDR3 is built from 14 residues.

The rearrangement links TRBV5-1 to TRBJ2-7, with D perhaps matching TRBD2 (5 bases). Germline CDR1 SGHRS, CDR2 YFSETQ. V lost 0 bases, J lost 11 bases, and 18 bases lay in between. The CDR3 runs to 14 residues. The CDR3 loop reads CASSLEAATTSKYF. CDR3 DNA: TGCGCCAGCAGCTTGGAGGCCGCGACTACGAGCAAGTACTTC.

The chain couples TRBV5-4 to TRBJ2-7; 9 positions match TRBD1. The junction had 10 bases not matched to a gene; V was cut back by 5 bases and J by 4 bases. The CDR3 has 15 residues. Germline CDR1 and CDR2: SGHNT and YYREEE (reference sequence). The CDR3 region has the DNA TGTGCCAGCAGGCCCGGGACAGGGTTTAAGTACGAGCAGTACTTC. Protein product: CASRPGTGFKYEQYF.

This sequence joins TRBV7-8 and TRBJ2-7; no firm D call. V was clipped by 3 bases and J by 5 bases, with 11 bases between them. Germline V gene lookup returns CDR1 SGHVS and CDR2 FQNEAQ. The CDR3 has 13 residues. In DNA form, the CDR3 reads TGTGCCAGCAGCTTTGCAGGTAGTAACGAGCAGTACTTC. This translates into CASSFAGSNEQYF.

The CDR3 here is CASTPGQGNTEAFF. CDR3 coding DNA: TGTGCCAGCACACCGGGACAGGGAAACACTGAAGCTTTCTTT. J is TRBJ1-1 and V is TRBV7-2; 9 positions agree with TRBD1. The CDR3 contains 14 residues. J lost 2 bases, V lost 7 bases, and 5 bases had no gene match. Germline CDR1 and CDR2: SGHTA and FQGNSA.

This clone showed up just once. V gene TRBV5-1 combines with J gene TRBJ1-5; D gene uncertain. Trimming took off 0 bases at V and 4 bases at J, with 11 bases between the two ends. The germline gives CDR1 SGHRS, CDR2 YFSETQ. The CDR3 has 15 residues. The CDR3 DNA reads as TGCGCCAGCAGCTTGGACTCCCGGGAGAATCAGCCCCAGCATTTT. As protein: CASSLDSRENQPQHF. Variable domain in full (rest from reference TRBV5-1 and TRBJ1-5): KAGVTQTPRYLIKTRGQQVTLSCSPISGHRSVSWYQQTPGQGLQFLFEYFSETQRNKGNFPGRFSGRQFSNSRSEMNVSTLELGDSALYLCASSLDSRENQPQHFGDGTRLSIL.

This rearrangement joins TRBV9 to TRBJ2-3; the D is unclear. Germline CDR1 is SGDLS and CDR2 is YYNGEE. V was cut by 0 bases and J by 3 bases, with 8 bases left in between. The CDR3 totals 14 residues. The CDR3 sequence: CASSVGGFTDTQYF. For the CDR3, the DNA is TGTGCCAGCAGCGTAGGAGGATTTACAGATACGCAGTATTTT.

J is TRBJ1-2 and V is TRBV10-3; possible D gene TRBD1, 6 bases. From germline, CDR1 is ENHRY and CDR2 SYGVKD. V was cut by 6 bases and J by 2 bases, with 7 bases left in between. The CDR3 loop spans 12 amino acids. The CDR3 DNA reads TGTGCCATCAGACAGGGAAACTATGGCTACACCTTC. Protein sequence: CAIRQGNYGYTF.

The CDR3 spells CASSLLAGGADYGYTF. CDR3 DNA: TGCGCCAGCAGCTTGCTGGCAGGGGGCGCAGACTATGGCTACACCTTC. The chain couples TRBV5-1 to TRBJ1-2; TRBD1 matches at 8 bases. The CDR3 covers 16 residues. Germline V gene sequence: CDR1 SGHRS, CDR2 YFSETQ. The V gene end was trimmed by 1 base and the J gene end by 3 bases; junction bases not matched to a gene: 8.

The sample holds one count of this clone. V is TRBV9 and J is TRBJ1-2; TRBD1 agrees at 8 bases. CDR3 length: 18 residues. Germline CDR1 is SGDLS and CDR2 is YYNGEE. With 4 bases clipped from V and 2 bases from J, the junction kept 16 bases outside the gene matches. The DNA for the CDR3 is TGTGCCAGCAGCCTAGGCCAGGACAGGGCAGGCGGCAACTATGGCTACACCTTC. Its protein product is CASSLGQDRAGGNYGYTF.

The CDR3 DNA follows: TGTGCCAGCAGTCGAAATAAAGACAGGCAAGAGACCCAGTACTTC. Translating it yields CASSRNKDRQETQYF. The chain recombines TRBV5-4 with TRBJ2-5; D is perhaps TRBD1 (6 bases). The germline V gene encodes CDR1 SGHNT and CDR2 YYREEE (reference sequence). CDR3 length equals 15 residues. V was shortened by 5 bases and J by 2 bases, with 16 bases between the two germline ends.

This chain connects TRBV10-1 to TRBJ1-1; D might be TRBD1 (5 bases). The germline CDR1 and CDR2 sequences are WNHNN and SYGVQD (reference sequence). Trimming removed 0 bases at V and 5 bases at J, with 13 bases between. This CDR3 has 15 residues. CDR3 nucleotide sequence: TGCGCCAGCAGTGAGTCGGGGAAGGGGTTGACTGAAGCTTTCTTT. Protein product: CASSESGKGLTEAFF.

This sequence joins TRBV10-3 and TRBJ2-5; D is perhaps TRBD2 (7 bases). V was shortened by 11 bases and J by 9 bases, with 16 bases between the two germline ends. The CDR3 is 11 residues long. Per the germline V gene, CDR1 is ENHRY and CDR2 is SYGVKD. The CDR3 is CASSQGGAQYF. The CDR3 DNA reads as TGTGCCTCCAGTCAAGGGGGGGCCCAGTACTTC.

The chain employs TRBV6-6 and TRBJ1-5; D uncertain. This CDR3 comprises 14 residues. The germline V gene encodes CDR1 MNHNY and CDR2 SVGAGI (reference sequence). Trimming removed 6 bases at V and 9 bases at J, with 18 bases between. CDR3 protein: CASSSPGSLRPQHF. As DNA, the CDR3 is TGTGCCAGCAGCTCCCCCGGGTCCCTAAGGCCCCAGCATTTT.

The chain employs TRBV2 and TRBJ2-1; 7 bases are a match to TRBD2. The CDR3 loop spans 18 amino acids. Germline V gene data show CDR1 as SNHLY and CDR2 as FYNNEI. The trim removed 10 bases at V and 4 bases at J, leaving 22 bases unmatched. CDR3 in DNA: TGTGCCACCCGAACACGGTGGTCAAGCGGGGATCGTTACAATGAGCAGTTCTTC. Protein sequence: CATRTRWSSGDRYNEQFF.

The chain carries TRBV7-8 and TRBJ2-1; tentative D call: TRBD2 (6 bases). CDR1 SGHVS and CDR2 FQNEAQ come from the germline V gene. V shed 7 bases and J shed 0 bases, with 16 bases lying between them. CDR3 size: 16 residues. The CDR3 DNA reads TGTGCCAGCATCCCGTTTGCGGGGAGCTCCTACAATGAGCAGTTCTTC. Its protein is CASIPFAGSSYNEQFF.

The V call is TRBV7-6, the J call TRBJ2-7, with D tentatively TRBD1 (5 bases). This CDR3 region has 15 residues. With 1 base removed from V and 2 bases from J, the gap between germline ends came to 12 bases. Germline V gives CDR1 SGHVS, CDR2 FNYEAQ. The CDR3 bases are TGTGCCAGCAGCTTAGATCAGGGTTGGGCCTACGAGCAGTACTTC. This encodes CASSLDQGWAYEQYF.

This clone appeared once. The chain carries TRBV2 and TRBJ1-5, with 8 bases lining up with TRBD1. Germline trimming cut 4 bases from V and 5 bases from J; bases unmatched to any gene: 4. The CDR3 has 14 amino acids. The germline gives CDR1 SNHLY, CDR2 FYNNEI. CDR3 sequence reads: CASSGQGPHQPQHF. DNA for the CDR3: TGTGCCAGCAGTGGACAGGGGCCCCATCAGCCCCAGCATTTT.

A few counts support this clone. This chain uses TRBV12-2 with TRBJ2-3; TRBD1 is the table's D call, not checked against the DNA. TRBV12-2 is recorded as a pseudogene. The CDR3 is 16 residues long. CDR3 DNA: TGTGCAAGTCGCTTACGGACAGGAGTTAGCACAGATACGCAGTATTTT. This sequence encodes CASRLRTGVSTDTQYF.

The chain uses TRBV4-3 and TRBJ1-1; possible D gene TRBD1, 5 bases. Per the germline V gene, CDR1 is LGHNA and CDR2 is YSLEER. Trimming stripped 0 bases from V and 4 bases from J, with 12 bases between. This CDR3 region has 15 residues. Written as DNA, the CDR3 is TGCGCCAGCAGCCAAGACAGGGTCTTAGGCACTGAAGCTTTCTTT. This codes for CASSQDRVLGTEAFF.

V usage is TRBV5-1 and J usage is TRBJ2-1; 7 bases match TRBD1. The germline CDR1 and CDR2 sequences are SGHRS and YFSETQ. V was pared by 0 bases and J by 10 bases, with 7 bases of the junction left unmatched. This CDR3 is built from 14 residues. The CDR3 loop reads CASSLAQQGTEQFF. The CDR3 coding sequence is TGCGCCAGCAGCTTGGCGCAACAGGGGACAGAGCAGTTCTTC.

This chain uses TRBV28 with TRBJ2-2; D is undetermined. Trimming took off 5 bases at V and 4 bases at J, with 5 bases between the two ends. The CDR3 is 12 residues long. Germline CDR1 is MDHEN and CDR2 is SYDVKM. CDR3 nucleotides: TGTGCCAGCAGTGAGGCCACCGGGGAGCTGTTTTTT. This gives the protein CASSEATGELFF.

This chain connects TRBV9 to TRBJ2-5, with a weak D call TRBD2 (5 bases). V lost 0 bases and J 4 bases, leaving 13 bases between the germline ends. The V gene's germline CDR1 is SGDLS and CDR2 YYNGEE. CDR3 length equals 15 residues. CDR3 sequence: CASSVGLASGETQYF. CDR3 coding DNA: TGTGCCAGCAGCGTAGGGCTAGCTTCCGGAGAGACCCAGTACTTC.

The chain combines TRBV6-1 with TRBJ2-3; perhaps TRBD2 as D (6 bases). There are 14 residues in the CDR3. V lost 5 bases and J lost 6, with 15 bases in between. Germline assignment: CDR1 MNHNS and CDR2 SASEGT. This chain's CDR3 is CASSPLGGGDTQYF. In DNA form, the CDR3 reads TGTGCCAGCAGTCCGCTTGGGGGAGGCGATACGCAGTATTTT.

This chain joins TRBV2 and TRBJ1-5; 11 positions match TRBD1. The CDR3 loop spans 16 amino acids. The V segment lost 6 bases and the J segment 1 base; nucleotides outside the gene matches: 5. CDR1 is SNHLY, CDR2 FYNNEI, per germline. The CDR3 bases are TGTGCCAGCAGCGGTGGGACAGGGGGAAGCAATCAGCCCCAGCATTTT. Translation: CASSGGTGGSNQPQHF. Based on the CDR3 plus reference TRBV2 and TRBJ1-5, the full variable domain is EPEVTQTPSHQVTQMGQEVILRCVPISNHLYFYWYRQILGQKVEFLVSFYNNEISEKSEIFDDQFSVERPDGSNFTLKIRSTKLEDSAMYFCASSGGTGGSNQPQHFGDGTRLSIL.

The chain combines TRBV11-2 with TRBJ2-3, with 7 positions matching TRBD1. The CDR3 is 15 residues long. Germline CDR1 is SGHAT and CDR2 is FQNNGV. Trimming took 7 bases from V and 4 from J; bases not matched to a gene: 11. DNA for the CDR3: TGTGCCAGCACCCTCATTGGGACAGTCGCAGATACGCAGTATTTT. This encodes CASTLIGTVADTQYF. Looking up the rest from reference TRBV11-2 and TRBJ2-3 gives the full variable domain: EAGVAQSPRYKIIEKRQSVAFWCNPISGHATLYWYQQILGQGPKLLIQFQNNGVVDDSQLPKDRFSAERLKGVDSTLKIQPAKLEDSAVYLCASTLIGTVADTQYFGPGTRLTVL.

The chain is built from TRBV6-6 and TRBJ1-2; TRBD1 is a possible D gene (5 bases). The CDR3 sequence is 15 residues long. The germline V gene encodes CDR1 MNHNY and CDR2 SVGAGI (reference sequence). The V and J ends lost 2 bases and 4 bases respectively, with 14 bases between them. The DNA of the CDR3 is TGTGCCAGCAGTTACGCCGGAGACAGCGTCTATGGCTACACCTTC. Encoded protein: CASSYAGDSVYGYTF.